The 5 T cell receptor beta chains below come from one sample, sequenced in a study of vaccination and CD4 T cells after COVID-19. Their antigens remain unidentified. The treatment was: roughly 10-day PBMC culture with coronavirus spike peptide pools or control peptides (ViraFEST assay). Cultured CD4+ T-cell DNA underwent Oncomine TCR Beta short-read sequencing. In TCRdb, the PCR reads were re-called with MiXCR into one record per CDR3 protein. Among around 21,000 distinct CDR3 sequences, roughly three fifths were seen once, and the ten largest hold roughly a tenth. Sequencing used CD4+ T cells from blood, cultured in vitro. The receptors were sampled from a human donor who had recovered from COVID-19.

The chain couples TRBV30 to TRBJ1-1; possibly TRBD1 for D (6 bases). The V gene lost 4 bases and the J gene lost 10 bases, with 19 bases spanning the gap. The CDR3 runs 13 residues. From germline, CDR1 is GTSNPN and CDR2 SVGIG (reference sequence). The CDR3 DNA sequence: TGTGCCTGGAACCCGACAGGCCCTCTGGGAGCTTTCTTT. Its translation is CAWNPTGPLGAFF.

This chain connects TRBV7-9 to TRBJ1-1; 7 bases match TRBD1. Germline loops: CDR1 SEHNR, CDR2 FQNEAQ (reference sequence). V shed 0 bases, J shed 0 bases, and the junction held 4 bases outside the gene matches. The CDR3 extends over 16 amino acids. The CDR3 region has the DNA TGTGCCAGCAGCTTAGCGATGGGACAGTTGAACACTGAAGCTTTCTTT. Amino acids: CASSLAMGQLNTEAFF.

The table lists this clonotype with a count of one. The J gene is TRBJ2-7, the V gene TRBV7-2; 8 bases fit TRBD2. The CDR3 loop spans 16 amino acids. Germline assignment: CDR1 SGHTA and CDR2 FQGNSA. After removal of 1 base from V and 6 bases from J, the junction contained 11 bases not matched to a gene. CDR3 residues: CASSLGARAGGSEQYF. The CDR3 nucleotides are TGTGCCAGCAGCTTAGGGGCACGGGCGGGAGGCTCCGAGCAGTACTTC.

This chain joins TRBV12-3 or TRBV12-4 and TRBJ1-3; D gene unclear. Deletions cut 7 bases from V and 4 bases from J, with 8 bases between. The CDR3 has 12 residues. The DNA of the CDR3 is TGTGCCAGCAATACAGCAGGAAACACCATATATTTT. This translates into CASNTAGNTIYF.

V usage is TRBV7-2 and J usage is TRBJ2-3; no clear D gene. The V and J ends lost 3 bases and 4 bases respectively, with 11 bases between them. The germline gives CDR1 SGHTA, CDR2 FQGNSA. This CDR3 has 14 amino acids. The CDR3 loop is CASSFGLAADTQYF. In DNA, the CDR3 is TGTGCCAGCAGCTTCGGTCTTGCAGCAGATACGCAGTATTTT. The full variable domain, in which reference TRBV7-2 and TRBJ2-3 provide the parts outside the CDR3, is GAGVSQSPSNKVTEKGKDVELRCDPISGHTALYWYRQSLGQGLEFLIYFQGNSAPDKSGLPSDRFSAERTGGSVSTLTIQRTQQEDSAVYLCASSFGLAADTQYFGPGTRLTVL.